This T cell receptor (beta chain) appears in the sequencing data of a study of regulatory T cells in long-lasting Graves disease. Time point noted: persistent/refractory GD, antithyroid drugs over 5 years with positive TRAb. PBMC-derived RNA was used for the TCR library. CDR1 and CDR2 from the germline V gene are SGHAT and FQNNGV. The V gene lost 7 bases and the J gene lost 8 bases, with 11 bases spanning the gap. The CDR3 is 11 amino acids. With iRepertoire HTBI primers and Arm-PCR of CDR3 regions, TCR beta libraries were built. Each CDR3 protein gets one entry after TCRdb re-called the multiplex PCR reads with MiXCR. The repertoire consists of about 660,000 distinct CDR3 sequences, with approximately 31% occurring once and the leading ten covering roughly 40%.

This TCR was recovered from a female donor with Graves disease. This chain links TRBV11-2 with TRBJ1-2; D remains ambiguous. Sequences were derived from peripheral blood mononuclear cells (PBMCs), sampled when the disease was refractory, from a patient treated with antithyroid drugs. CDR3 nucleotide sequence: TGTGCCAGCACAGGTCCTTGGGGCTACACCTTC. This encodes CASTGPWGYTF. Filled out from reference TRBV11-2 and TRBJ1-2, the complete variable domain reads EAGVAQSPRYKIIEKRQSVAFWCNPISGHATLYWYQQILGQGPKLLIQFQNNGVVDDSQLPKDRFSAERLKGVDSTLKIQPAKLEDSAVYLCASTGPWGYTFGSGTRLTVV.